The T cell receptor (beta chain) under discussion was sequenced for a study of cytomegalovirus exposure and HLA in healthy donors. Libraries were prepared by immunoSEQ multiplex PCR; TCRdb keeps only in-frame clonotypes and omits some of them. The sample yields 110,000 or so clones, around 86% seen once. Note on this clone: As yet, its antigen is unknown.

This CDR3 spans 15 amino acids. Germline CDR1 is MGHRA and CDR2 is YSYEKL. V lost 6 bases and J 0 bases, leaving 11 bases between the germline ends. Study results and caveats: Cytomegalovirus-associated TCR beta chains were listed, numbering roughly 150. Under in vitro conditions, a few CMV-associated chains were confirmed as specific for CMV antigens.

The sample comprised PBMCs. The chain combines TRBV4-1 with TRBJ1-4; possible D gene TRBD1, 6 bases. The sequence derives from a woman aged 18-30 years in good health and CMV-seropositive. CDR3 sequence: CASSNYRATNEKLFF. The CDR3 nucleotides read TGCGCCAGCAGTAACTACAGGGCAACTAATGAAAAACTGTTTTTT.